These 23 T cell receptor beta chains originate from one sample sequenced in a study of T cells in Graves' hyperthyroidism and ophthalmopathy. RNA transcripts were the template for amplifying TCR beta CDR3 regions. HTBI primers drove first-round RT-PCR of the TCR CDR3. Each CDR3 protein gets one entry after TCRdb re-called the multiplex PCR reads with MiXCR. The sample consists of approximately 590,000 distinct CDR3 sequences, 40% to 55% of them appearing once. The sequenced sample was peripheral blood or thyroid tissue (not recorded which). The receptors were sampled from a woman aged 18-29 years with Graves' hyperthyroidism.

The V and J genes are TRBV9 and TRBJ2-2; D is possibly TRBD2 (6 bases). Trimming took off 7 bases at V and 4 bases at J, with 11 bases between the two ends. Germline CDR1 reads SGDLS; CDR2 reads YYNGEE. CDR3 length equals 13 residues. In nucleotides, the CDR3 is TGTGCCAGCGAGGGACTCGGCACCGGGGAGCTGTTTTTT. Translating gives CASEGLGTGELFF.

This clonotype was counted ten times or more. The CDR3 here is CASRSWVEAFF. CDR3 coding DNA: TGTGCCAGCAGATCTTGGGTTGAAGCTTTCTTT. This chain joins TRBV7-9 and TRBJ1-1; unclear D gene. CDR1 SEHNR and CDR2 FQNEAQ come from the germline V gene (reference sequence). The CDR3 has 11 residues. Between the trimmed V and J ends, which lost 6 bases and 7 bases, there was a span of 9 bases.

The gene calls are TRBV29-1 and TRBJ2-2; no clear D gene. Deletions cut 1 base from V and 0 bases from J, with 9 bases between. The CDR3 is 15 residues long. From germline, CDR1 is SQVTM and CDR2 ANQGSEA. The CDR3 here is CSVEGDKSNTGELFF. The CDR3, as DNA: TGCAGCGTTGAAGGAGACAAATCGAACACCGGGGAGCTGTTTTTT.

This clonotype came up many times. This rearrangement joins TRBV2 to TRBJ1-2; D is uncertain. Germline assignment: CDR1 SNHLY and CDR2 FYNNEI. Between the trimmed V and J ends, which lost 6 bases and 3 bases, there was a span of 11 bases. This CDR3 spans 13 amino acids. This chain's CDR3 is CASRGGSHYGYTF. CDR3 in DNA: TGTGCCAGCAGGGGAGGGTCCCACTATGGCTACACCTTC.

As to this clonotype: Possible read error: a much larger clone is one base away. The gene calls are TRBV7-9 and TRBJ2-7, with D possibly being TRBD1 (6 bases). The CDR3 extends over 13 amino acids. Germline lookup yields CDR1 SEHNR and CDR2 FQNEAQ (reference sequence). CDR3 amino acids: CASSTQGPYGQYF. CDR3 bases: TGTGCCAGCAGTACACAGGGTCCCTACGGGCAGTACTTC.

This clonotype was recorded a few times. The chain couples TRBV7-2 to TRBJ2-5; perhaps TRBD1 as D (5 bases). The CDR3 is made up of 13 amino acids. V was pared by 7 bases and J by 4 bases, with 13 bases between. Germline V CDR1 and CDR2: SGHTA, FQGNSA. As DNA, the CDR3 is TGTGCCAGCACTCCCCAGGGTCGAGAGACCCAGTACTTC. Translation: CASTPQGRETQYF.

This clonotype was observed a handful of times. The chain employs TRBV6-6 and TRBJ1-2; D call uncertain. The CDR3 extends over 12 amino acids. Germline V lookup: CDR1 MNHNY, CDR2 SVGAGI (reference sequence). V dropped 11 bases and J dropped 6 bases, with 16 bases sitting between them. CDR3 amino acids: CALAVGNDGYTF. The CDR3 coding sequence is TGTGCCCTAGCAGTAGGGAACGATGGCTACACCTTC.

This clonotype was seen only a few times. The V call is TRBV20-1, the J call TRBJ1-1; perhaps TRBD1 as D (5 bases). Germline V CDR1 and CDR2: DFQATT, SNEGSKA (reference sequence). The V gene lost 5 bases and the J gene lost 10 bases, with 14 bases spanning the gap. CDR3 length equals 11 residues. The CDR3 nucleotides are TGCAGTGCTCCCACAGGTGGAAGAGCTTTCTTT. Protein product: CSAPTGGRAFF.

The chain has TRBV15 and TRBJ2-2; tentatively, D is TRBD1 or TRBD2 (5 bases each). Germline lookup yields CDR1 LNHNV and CDR2 YYDKDF (reference sequence). The CDR3 extends over 16 amino acids. V was trimmed by 1 base and J by 6 bases, leaving 15 bases between them. The CDR3 nucleotides read TGTGCCACCAGCAGAGGGACCTCGGGACCCGCCGGGGAGCTGTTTTTT. This sequence encodes CATSRGTSGPAGELFF.

This clonotype has just one count. The V gene is TRBV7-2, the J gene TRBJ2-5; D remains ambiguous. The CDR3 covers 13 residues. Germline lookup yields CDR1 SGHTA and CDR2 FQGNSA. The CDR3 loop is CARSRRSQETQYF. The DNA for the CDR3 is TGTGCTAGATCCAGGCGGTCACAAGAGACCCAGTACTTC.

The table lists this clonotype with many counts. This chain joins TRBV7-8 and TRBJ1-5, with D unresolved. From germline, CDR1 is SGHVS and CDR2 FQNEAQ. Trimming shortened V by 5 bases and J by 6 bases, and 11 bases separated the two germline ends. The CDR3 is 13 amino acids. The CDR3 DNA reads TGTGCCAGCAGCCCCGAGGTAGTTCAGCCCCAGCATTTT. Translating gives CASSPEVVQPQHF.

This chain connects TRBV10-3 to TRBJ1-2, with 8 bases that match TRBD1. Per the germline V gene, CDR1 is ENHRY and CDR2 is SYGVKD. The CDR3 spans 15 residues. V lost 2 bases and J lost 4; bases outside the gene matches: 6. The CDR3 DNA reads TGTGCCATCAGTGAGGTTGGGACAGGTCTCTATGGCTACACCTTC. It translates to CAISEVGTGLYGYTF.

V gene TRBV6-6 combines with J gene TRBJ1-2; 7 bases match TRBD1. The germline gives CDR1 MNHNY, CDR2 SVGAGI (reference sequence). This CDR3 is built from 11 residues. Trimming took 11 bases from V and 2 from J; bases not matched to a gene: 2. CDR3 loop: CAGGQNYGYTF. For the CDR3, the DNA is TGTGCCGGGGGACAGAACTATGGCTACACCTTC.

This clonotype was found a few times. V gene TRBV2 combines with J gene TRBJ2-3; 14 bases align to TRBD2. This CDR3 contains 15 residues. Losses at the gene ends were 4 bases for V and 4 bases for J; bases not matched to a gene: 1. Looked up from germline, CDR1 is SNHLY and CDR2 is FYNNEI. CDR3 sequence reads: CASSGLAGGPDTQYF. CDR3 coding DNA: TGTGCCAGCAGTGGACTAGCGGGAGGGCCAGATACGCAGTATTTT.

The chain combines TRBV10-3 with TRBJ1-4; D is unresolved. The V and J ends lost 4 bases and 3 bases respectively, with 6 bases between them. Looked up from germline, CDR1 is ENHRY and CDR2 is SYGVKD. The CDR3 is 13 residues long. CDR3 coding DNA: TGTGCCATCAGTGGGGCCCCTAATGAAAAACTGTTTTTT. Translated, it gives CAISGAPNEKLFF.

The J gene is TRBJ2-5, the V gene TRBV10-3, with no clear D. V was shortened by 5 bases and J by 2 bases, with 15 bases between the two germline ends. The CDR3 is 15 residues long. Germline values: CDR1 ENHRY, CDR2 SYGVKD. The CDR3 loop is CAISPFLSVQETQYF. CDR3 DNA: TGTGCCATCAGTCCTTTTTTGAGCGTACAAGAGACCCAGTACTTC.

V gene TRBV11-2 combines with J gene TRBJ1-2, with 9 bases identical to TRBD1. CDR1 and CDR2 from the germline V gene are SGHAT and FQNNGV. The CDR3 covers 15 residues. Trimming at V came to 5 bases and at J to 7 bases, leaving 11 bases not matched to a gene. CDR3 residues: CASSQGQGVLSGYTF. CDR3 DNA: TGTGCCAGCAGCCAGGGACAGGGCGTCTTGTCTGGCTACACCTTC.

This clonotype has a count of ten or more. The chain joins TRBV7-9 to TRBJ1-2; D uncertain. V dropped 3 bases and J dropped 1 base, with 6 bases sitting between them. The germline gives CDR1 SEHNR, CDR2 FQNEAQ (reference sequence). The CDR3 covers 13 residues. The CDR3 region is CASSFGSNYGYTF. The CDR3 bases are TGTGCCAGCAGCTTCGGCAGTAACTATGGCTACACCTTC.

Worth noting for this clonotype: This may stem from a read error, because a much larger clone lies one nucleotide away. V usage is TRBV5-1 and J usage is TRBJ1-6; TRBD1 matches at 7 bases. Trimming took 9 bases from V and 7 from J; bases not matched to a gene: 7. The germline V gene encodes CDR1 SGHRS and CDR2 YFSETQ. CDR3 length: 13 residues. The chain's CDR3 is CANWGQSNSPLHF. The CDR3 DNA follows: TGCGCCAACTGGGGACAGTCGAATTCACCCCTCCACTTT.

This clonotype was observed a handful of times. The chain employs TRBV2 and TRBJ1-1; 9 nucleotides align to TRBD1. Germline V gene lookup returns CDR1 SNHLY and CDR2 FYNNEI. This CDR3 region has 14 residues. Losses at the gene ends were 8 bases for V and 1 base for J; bases not matched to a gene: 5. The CDR3 nucleotides are TGTGCCAGCGGGGGGGACAGGGAGAACACTGAAGCTTTCTTT. Its translation: CASGGDRENTEAFF.

The sample holds a few counts of this clonotype. This chain connects TRBV7-2 to TRBJ2-7; 10 nucleotides agree with TRBD2. Germline lookup yields CDR1 SGHTA and CDR2 FQGNSA. The ends lost 3 bases at V and 6 bases at J; junction bases unmatched: 8. The CDR3 extends over 15 amino acids. For the CDR3, the DNA is TGTGCCAGCAGCTTTCCGGGACTAGCGACGGGCGAGCAGTACTTC. It specifies CASSFPGLATGEQYF.

This clonotype showed up just once. The V call is TRBV15, the J call TRBJ1-1; D is uncertain. The V gene's germline CDR1 is LNHNV and CDR2 YYDKDF (reference sequence). The CDR3 covers 11 residues. The germline V and J ends were trimmed by 11 bases and 0 bases, with 7 bases remaining between them. The CDR3 spells CAEGMNTEAFF. In nucleotides, the CDR3 is TGTGCCGAGGGCATGAACACTGAAGCTTTCTTT.

Details on this clonotype: This may be a read error, as it is one base from a much larger clone. The J gene is TRBJ1-6, the V gene TRBV6-1; D unresolved. The germline gives CDR1 MNHNS, CDR2 SASEGT. This CDR3 comprises 12 residues. V lost 4 bases to trimming and J lost 8 bases, with 6 bases between them. The CDR3 nucleotides are TGTGCCAGCAGTGGAATTGATTCACCCCTCCACTTT. Amino acids: CASSGIDSPLHF.